This entry features one T cell receptor beta chain sequence. Its antigen is as yet unknown. The CDR3 consists of 15 residues. Unmatched junction bases numbered 8, after V lost 6 bases and J lost 3 bases. In germline, CDR1 is MNHEY, CDR2 SVGAGI. The PCR employed 60 Vbeta primers together with 13 Jbeta primers. Per the original data handling: Per a later analysis, the number of unique TCR beta chains was around 80 million, of which about 11 million were shared. Profiling relied on immunoSEQ multiplex PCR, and the TCRdb table lists in-frame clones only, not all of them. V, J and clone size are those of that table, while D and trimming were read from the DNA. The profile shows 100,000 or so clones, 76% of them singletons. The data originate from a study of cytomegalovirus exposure and HLA in healthy donors. Study-wide results and caveats: In a later analysis, productive TCRs from donors in an Asian-associated ancestry cluster reportedly carried fewer N-insertions than the cohort mean.

Sequenced material: PBMCs. This chain connects TRBV6-5 to TRBJ2-7; 10 bases fit TRBD2. This TCR derives from a man aged 35 to 55 in good health and CMV-seropositive. The CDR3 sequence is CASRTSSGSNYEQYF. The CDR3 DNA is TGTGCCAGCAGAACATCTAGCGGGAGTAACTACGAGCAGTACTTC.